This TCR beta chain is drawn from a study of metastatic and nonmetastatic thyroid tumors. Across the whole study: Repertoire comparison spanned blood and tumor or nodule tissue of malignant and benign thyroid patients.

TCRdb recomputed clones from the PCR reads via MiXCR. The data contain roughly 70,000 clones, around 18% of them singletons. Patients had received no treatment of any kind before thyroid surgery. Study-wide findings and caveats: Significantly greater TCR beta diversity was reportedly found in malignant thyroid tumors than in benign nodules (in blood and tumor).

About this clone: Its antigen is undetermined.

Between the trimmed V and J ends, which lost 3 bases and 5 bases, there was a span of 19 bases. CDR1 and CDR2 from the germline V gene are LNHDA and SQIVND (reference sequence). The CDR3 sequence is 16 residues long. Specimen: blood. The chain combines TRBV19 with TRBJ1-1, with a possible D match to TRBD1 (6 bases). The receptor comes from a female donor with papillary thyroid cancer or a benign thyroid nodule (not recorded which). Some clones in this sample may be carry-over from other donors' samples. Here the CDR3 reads CASSMTGITRGTEAFF. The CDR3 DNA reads TGTGCCAGTAGTATGACAGGTATAACTCGGGGGACTGAAGCTTTCTTT. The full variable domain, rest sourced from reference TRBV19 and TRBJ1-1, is DGGITQSPKYLFRKEGQNVTLSCEQNLNHDAMYWYRQDPGQGLRLIYYSQIVNDFQKGDIAEGYSVSREKKESFPLTVTSAQKNPTAFYLCASSMTGITRGTEAFFGQGTRLTVV.